A single sample gave rise to the 10 T cell receptor beta chains below, sequenced in a study of CD8+ T cells in alopecia areata. The sequencing template was cDNA reverse transcribed from extracted RNA. Repertoires were generated with immunoSEQ multiplex PCR, while TCRdb's copy carries only in-frame clones and drops some. The sample holds 120,000 to 150,000 clones, approximately 87% seen once. The sequences come from CD8+ T cells sorted from blood, collected at week 0. The receptor source for this set is a human donor with alopecia areata.

V and J are TRBV5-1 and TRBJ2-7; D unresolved. Trimming left V 0 bases short and J 0 bases short, with 10 bases between. The CDR3 length is 15 residues. Germline-derived CDR1 and CDR2 are SGHRS and YFSETQ. CDR3 in amino acids: CASSLAAASSYEQYF. CDR3 nucleotide sequence: TGCGCCAGCAGCTTGGCGGCAGCGAGCTCCTACGAGCAGTACTTC.

Notes on this clone: Other DNA variants within this sample encode the same CDR3. The chain has TRBV7-9 and TRBJ2-1; D remains unclear. V was clipped by 1 base and J by 7 bases, with 5 bases between them. This CDR3 is built from 12 residues. Germline loops: CDR1 SEHNR, CDR2 FQNEAQ (reference sequence). CDR3 region: CASSLGVNEQFF. The CDR3 bases are TGTGCCAGCAGCTTAGGGGTGAATGAGCAGTTCTTC. Filled out from reference TRBV7-9 and TRBJ2-1, the complete variable domain reads DTGVSQNPRHKITKRGQNVTFRCDPISEHNRLYWYRQTLGQGPEFLTYFQNEAQLEKSRLLSDRFSAERPKGSFSTLEIQRTEQGDSAMYLCASSLGVNEQFFGPGTRLTVL.

The chain recombines TRBV7-2 with TRBJ1-3, with D tentatively TRBD1 (6 bases). Looked up from germline, CDR1 is SGHTA and CDR2 is FQGNSA. The V and J ends lost 1 base and 2 bases respectively, with 9 bases between them. This CDR3 is 15 amino acids long. The CDR3 coding sequence is TGTGCCAGCAGCTTAGTAGGGGGGACTGGAAACACCATATATTTT. This translates into CASSLVGGTGNTIYF.

The rearrangement uses TRBV29-1 and TRBJ2-7; possibly TRBD1 for D (7 bases). Trimming took 4 bases from V and 2 from J, leaving 15 bases between them. This CDR3 spans 14 amino acids. CDR1 is SQVTM, CDR2 ANQGSEA, per germline. As DNA, the CDR3 is TGCAGCGTTGGTCGGGCAGGGGGGACCTACGAGCAGTACTTC. Its translation is CSVGRAGGTYEQYF.

This clone was found a few times. This rearrangement joins TRBV27 to TRBJ1-5; D ambiguous. The germline CDR1 and CDR2 sequences are MNHEY and SMNVEV (reference sequence). The CDR3 contains 12 residues. Between the trimmed V and J ends, which lost 3 bases and 3 bases, there was a span of 3 bases. The CDR3 nucleotides read TGTGCCAGCAGTTTCTCCAATCAGCCCCAGCATTTT. It is translated as CASSFSNQPQHF.

The chain is built from TRBV4-2 and TRBJ2-4, with 8 bases aligning to TRBD2. This CDR3 comprises 15 residues. Germline CDR1 reads LGHNA; CDR2 reads YNFKEQ. V lost 0 bases, J lost 8 bases, and 6 bases stayed unmatched. Here the CDR3 reads CASSQELAGGYIQYF. The CDR3, as DNA: TGTGCCAGCAGCCAAGAGTTGGCGGGAGGATACATTCAGTACTTC.

This clone has a handful of counts. The chain links TRBV29-1 to TRBJ2-1, with TRBD2 identical over 11 bases. Germline loops: CDR1 SQVTM, CDR2 ANQGSEA. CDR3 length equals 15 residues. With V trimmed by 2 bases and J by 4 bases, 4 bases remained unmatched. Written as DNA, the CDR3 is TGCAGCGTTGAAACTAGCGGGGGAGCTTACAATGAGCAGTTCTTC. Its protein is CSVETSGGAYNEQFF.

V gene TRBV4-1 combines with J gene TRBJ2-2; D not resolved. V lost 2 bases to trimming and J lost 8 bases, with 15 bases between them. Germline CDR1 reads MGHRA; CDR2 reads YSYEKL. The CDR3 length is 15 residues. DNA for the CDR3: TGCGCCAGCAGCCAATGGTTGGAAGAGGCGGGGGAGCTGTTTTTT. Residues: CASSQWLEEAGELFF.

The chain carries TRBV19 and TRBJ2-1; D unclear. CDR1 is LNHDA and CDR2 is SQIVND in the germline V gene (reference sequence). This CDR3 is built from 12 residues. V lost 3 bases, J lost 9 bases, and 9 bases lay in between. In nucleotides, the CDR3 is TGTGCCAGTAGTATTATAGCATCTGAGCAGTTCTTC. It specifies CASSIIASEQFF.

The rearrangement uses TRBV30 and TRBJ2-6; D perhaps matches TRBD2 (5 bases). V was cut by 2 bases and J by 0 bases, with 23 bases left in between. This CDR3 is 20 amino acids long. Looked up from germline, CDR1 is GTSNPN and CDR2 is SVGIG (reference sequence). The CDR3: CAWSFDYYLILNSGANVLTF. The DNA for the CDR3 is TGTGCCTGGAGTTTCGACTACTACCTAATACTCAACTCTGGGGCCAACGTCCTGACTTTC.